The T cell receptor (beta chain) described here comes from a study of blood T cells in healthy people across ages. Regarding the study as a whole: TCR beta diversity was tightly associated with the proportion of naive T cells. Versus aged donors, long-lived donors had higher diversity and more naive CD4+ cells.

PCR was performed a second time for about 7 to 12 cycles using a sample-barcoded 5' primer and a J-beta primer mix. CDR3-containing paired-end reads numbering at least 2.5 million came from each sample. MiXCR, run by TCRdb on the 5' RACE reads, gives a single entry per CDR3 protein. The sample records approximately 1.5 million distinct CDR3 sequences, about 42% being singletons. This clonotype was observed a handful of times. Its antigen is still unknown. CDR1 and CDR2 (germline): KGHSH, LQKENI. The V gene end was trimmed by 3 bases and the J gene end by 5 bases; junction bases not matched to a gene: 10. The CDR3 covers 16 residues.

The source material was blood. The chain employs TRBV18 and TRBJ2-7, with TRBD1 matching 10 bases. The receptor comes from a woman in her late teens or twenties in good health. The CDR3: CASSPPLGTGADEQYF. The CDR3 DNA sequence: TGTGCCAGCTCACCCCCCTTAGGGACAGGGGCCGACGAGCAGTACTTC.